The present entry profiles one T cell receptor beta chain with its context. What it binds is unknown. The data are from a study of graft-versus-host responses after intestinal transplantation. Study-wide results and limits: GvH clones were identified in recipient marrow, with some first appearing in ileum or blood.

This table comes from immunoSEQ multiplex PCR, and its TCRdb copy is limited to in-frame clones, with some not included. The sample consists of tens of thousands of clones, just over 90% of them appearing once. Germline V CDR1 and CDR2: SGHVS, FQNEAQ. The V end was cut by 0 bases, the J end by 5 bases, with 11 bases between. The CDR3 length is 15 residues. The V gene is TRBV7-8, the J gene TRBJ1-5; a weak D match, TRBD1 (5 bases). This sequence was found in a human donor who received an intestinal transplant. The sequences come from unstimulated CD8+ T cells sorted from spleen or lymph node cells, collected before intestinal transplant. The chain's CDR3 is CASSLASGGDQPQHF. CDR3 coding DNA: TGTGCCAGCAGCTTAGCCTCCGGGGGGGATCAGCCCCAGCATTTT.